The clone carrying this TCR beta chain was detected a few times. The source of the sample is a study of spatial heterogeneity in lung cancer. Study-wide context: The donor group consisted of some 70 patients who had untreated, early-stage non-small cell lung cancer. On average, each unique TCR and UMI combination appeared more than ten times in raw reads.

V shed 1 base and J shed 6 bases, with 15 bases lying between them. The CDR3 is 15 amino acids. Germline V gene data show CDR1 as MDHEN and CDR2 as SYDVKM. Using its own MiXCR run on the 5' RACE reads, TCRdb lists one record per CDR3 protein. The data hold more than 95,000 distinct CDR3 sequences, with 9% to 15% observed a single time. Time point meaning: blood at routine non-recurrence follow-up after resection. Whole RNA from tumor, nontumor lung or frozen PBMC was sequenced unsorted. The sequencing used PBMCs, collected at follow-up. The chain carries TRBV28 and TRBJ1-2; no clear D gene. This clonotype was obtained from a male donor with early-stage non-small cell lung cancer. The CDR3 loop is CASSLFPQRDHGYTF. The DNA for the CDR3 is TGTGCCAGCAGTTTATTCCCACAGAGGGATCATGGCTACACCTTC.